The source of this TCR beta chain is a study of blood T cells in healthy people across ages (dated by TCRdb to between 2015 and 2017). Regarding the research as a whole: In model experiments, roughly one uniquely barcoded TCR beta cDNA molecule per two T cells was captured by template switching. For two donors (one aged 18 to 29 and one aged 80 or older), the study analyzed two additional independent replicas of 1 million unique cDNA reads from the same blood draw. The study measured age-related changes in TCR beta repertoire diversity using deep sequencing normalized with unique cDNA molecular identifiers. Donors were grouped into four age groups: young (average approximately 16 years), middle-aged (around 39), aged (62) and long-lived (approximately 82).

Here is what the overall study found, with its caveats: Compared with the aged group, the long-lived group had more naive CD4+ T cells, fewer expanded clones and increased TCR diversity, suggesting age selection. Because the CMV infection status of the donors was unknown, age-related changes in expanded clonotypes may potentially have been confounded. Estimates of total diversity based on one million sequenced T cells were regarded as lower bounds and as underestimates. Observed TCR beta diversity per million T cells fell roughly linearly with age, and a significant reduction was already apparent by age around 40. Bulk unsorted PBMC profiling prevented conclusive comparison of naive and antigen-experienced compartments. Observed TCR beta diversity correlated strongly with the percentage of naive T cells measured by flow cytometry.

Concerning this clonotype: The antigen this receptor binds is unknown. No per-base quality is available; no much larger clone lies one base away.

CDR1 SGHRS and CDR2 YFSETQ are derived from the germline V gene. Including the terminal cysteine and phenylalanine, the CDR3 comprises 17 residues. The retained sequence is limited to the CDR3, 51 bases, with the frame set at the first base. Receptor libraries were prepared by 5' RACE. The sequencer was an Illumina HiSeq 2500. A second PCR of roughly 7 to 11 cycles was performed with a sample-barcoded 5' primer and a J-beta primer mix. A template-switch 5' adaptor carrying 12 random nucleotides introduced a unique molecular identifier onto each TCR beta cDNA molecule. Each sample yielded at least 2.5 million CDR3-containing paired-end reads. First-strand cDNA was synthesized from all RNA with the Mint cDNA synthesis kit, primed by a TRBC-specific oligonucleotide. Following uracil-DNA glycosylase treatment, all cDNA underwent a first 18-cycle PCR with the universal primers M1SS and BC2_uni_R. The original pipeline was this. For normalization, 1 million high-quality reads, each with a distinct molecular identifier, were randomly selected from each sample. Instead of being binned into consensus sequences, reads with shared molecular identifiers were discarded. MiTCR, with a Q25 quality threshold and the strictest error-elimination algorithm, was used for CDR3 identification, clonotype clustering and error correction. Lower-bound total TCR beta diversity was estimated with a nonparametric unseen species model using Euler transformation. The public sequencing data were trimmed at Q25 with fastp and processed into clonotypes with MiXCR by TCRdb, which kept only in-frame beta chains. One record per CDR3 amino acid sequence lists the most common genes and DNA. The V and J calls here are based on TCRdb, not the publication. The sample table shows some 930,000 distinct CDR3 sequences, and under 35% are seen once. Around 9.6% of the sample is in the top ten clones.

The roughly 39 donors, aged 6 to 90 years, were systemically healthy Caucasian individuals from Russia. Each donor gave around 9.8 milliliters of peripheral blood, collected into EDTA-treated Vacutainer tubes. PBMCs were isolated by Ficoll-Paque density-gradient centrifugation, with at least 6 million obtained per sample. Trizol reagent was used to extract total RNA from PBMCs, with at least 6 micrograms per sample. Naive CD45RAhigh/CD27high T cell percentages were measured by flow cytometry on a PBMC aliquot from every donor. The same data also went into a second study, on T cells of mothers and their children. In that second paper, the authors write: Donors were nine systemically healthy Caucasian individuals: three mothers and their six children. cDNA synthesis consumed the entire amount of extracted RNA, loaded at around 1.5 ug RNA in each 15 ul reaction. Sample barcodes and 2-4 random nucleotides were added via the M1S primer in the second PCR. More than 9 million TCR beta CDR3 reads were obtained from each mother, and some 3 million reads were obtained from each child. In both related and unrelated pairs, thymic selection shapes the output of TCR recombination in a similar way, with inherited differences having only a minor effect. Related mother-child pairs always showed normalized repertoire overlap that was slightly higher than in unrelated mother-child pairs, though the difference was never significant. No persistent microchimeric T cell clones were found, with a detection sensitivity of approximately 100 clones per million clonotypes. To look for features that set related mother-child pairs apart from unrelated individuals, the researchers ran deep NGS to compare the TCR beta repertoires of mothers and children. Mothers averaged approximately 41 +/- 4 years of age and children averaged about 10 +/- 4 years. Libraries were sequenced on Illumina HiSeq 2000 with 100+100 nt paired-end reads after adapter ligation with NEBNext reagents. To prevent cross-contamination, the mother and child libraries were prepared a month apart and were sequenced in separate runs. For each donor, between roughly 500,000 and 2,300,000 distinct TCR beta clonotypes were identified. Naive TCR beta clonotypes were estimated from low-frequency clonotypes matched to each donor's FACS-determined naive share, without sorting.

The sample taken for sequencing was blood. The receptor's source is a woman aged 40 to 55 in good health. The chain was built from TRBV5-1 and TRBJ2-5, with TRBD2 matching 7 junction bases. The end of the DNA aligns better with TRBJ2-7, so the J call may be wrong. The nucleotides are TGCGCCAGCAGCTTGCGATCTCCTAGCGGAGGACGGTACGAGCAGTACTTC. Its translation is CASSLRSPSGGRYEQYF.